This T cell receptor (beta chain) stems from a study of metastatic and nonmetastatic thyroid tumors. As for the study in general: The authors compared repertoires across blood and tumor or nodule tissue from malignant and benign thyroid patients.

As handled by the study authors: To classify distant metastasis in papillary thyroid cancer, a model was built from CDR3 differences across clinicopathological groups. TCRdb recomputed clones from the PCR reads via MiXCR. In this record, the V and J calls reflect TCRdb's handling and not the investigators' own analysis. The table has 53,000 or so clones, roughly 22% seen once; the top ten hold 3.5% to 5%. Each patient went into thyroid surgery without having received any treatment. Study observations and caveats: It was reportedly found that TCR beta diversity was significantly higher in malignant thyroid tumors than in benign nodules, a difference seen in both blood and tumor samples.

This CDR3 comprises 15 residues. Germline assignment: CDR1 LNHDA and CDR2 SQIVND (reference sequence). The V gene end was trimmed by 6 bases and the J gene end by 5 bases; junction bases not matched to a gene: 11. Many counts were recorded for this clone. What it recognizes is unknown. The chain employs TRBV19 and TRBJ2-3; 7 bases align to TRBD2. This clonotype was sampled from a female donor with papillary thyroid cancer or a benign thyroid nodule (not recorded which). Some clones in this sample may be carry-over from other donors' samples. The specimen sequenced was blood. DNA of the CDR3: TGTGCCAGTAGGGCTAGGACTAGATTTCAAGATACGCAGTATTTT. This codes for CASRARTRFQDTQYF.